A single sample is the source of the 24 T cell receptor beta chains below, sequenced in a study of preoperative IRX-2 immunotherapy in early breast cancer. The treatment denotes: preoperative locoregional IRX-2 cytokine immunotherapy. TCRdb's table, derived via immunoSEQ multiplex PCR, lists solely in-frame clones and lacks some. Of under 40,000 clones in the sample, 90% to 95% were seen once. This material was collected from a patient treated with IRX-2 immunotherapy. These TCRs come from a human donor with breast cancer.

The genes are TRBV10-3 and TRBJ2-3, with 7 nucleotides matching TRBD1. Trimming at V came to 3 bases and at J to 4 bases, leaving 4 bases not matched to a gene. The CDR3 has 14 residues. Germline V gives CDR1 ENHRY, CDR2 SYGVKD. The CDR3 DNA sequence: TGTGCCATCAGTGATCATACAGGGGCAGATACGCAGTATTTT. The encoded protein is CAISDHTGADTQYF.

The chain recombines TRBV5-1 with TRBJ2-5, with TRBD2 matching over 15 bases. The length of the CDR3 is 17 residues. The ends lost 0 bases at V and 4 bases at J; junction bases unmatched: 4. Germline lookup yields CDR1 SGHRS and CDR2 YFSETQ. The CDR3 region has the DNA TGCGCCAGCAGCTTGGAGGGGGGACTAGCGGGAGGAGAGACCCAGTACTTC. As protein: CASSLEGGLAGGETQYF. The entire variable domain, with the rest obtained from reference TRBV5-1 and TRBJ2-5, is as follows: KAGVTQTPRYLIKTRGQQVTLSCSPISGHRSVSWYQQTPGQGLQFLFEYFSETQRNKGNFPGRFSGRQFSNSRSEMNVSTLELGDSALYLCASSLEGGLAGGETQYFGPGTRLLVL.

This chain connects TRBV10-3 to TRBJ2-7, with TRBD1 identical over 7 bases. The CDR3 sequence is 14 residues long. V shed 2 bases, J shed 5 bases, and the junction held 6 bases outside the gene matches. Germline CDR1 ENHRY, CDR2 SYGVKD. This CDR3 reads CAISEGTVSNEQYF. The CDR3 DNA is TGTGCCATCAGTGAGGGGACAGTAAGCAACGAGCAGTACTTC.

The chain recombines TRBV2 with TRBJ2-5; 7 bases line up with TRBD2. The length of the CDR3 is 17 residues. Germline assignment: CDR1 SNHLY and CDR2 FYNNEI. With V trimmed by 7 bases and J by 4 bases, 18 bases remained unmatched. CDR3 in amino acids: CASTPLGLADVLETQYF. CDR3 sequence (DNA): TGTGCCAGCACCCCTCTCGGGCTAGCGGACGTCCTAGAGACCCAGTACTTC.

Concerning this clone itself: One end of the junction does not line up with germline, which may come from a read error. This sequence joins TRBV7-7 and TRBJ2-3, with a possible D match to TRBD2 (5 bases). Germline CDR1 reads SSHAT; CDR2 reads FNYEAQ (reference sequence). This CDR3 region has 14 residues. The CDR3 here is CASSPGLSTDTQYF. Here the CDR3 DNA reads TGTGCTAGCAGCCCCGGACTTAGCACAGATACGCAGTATTTT.

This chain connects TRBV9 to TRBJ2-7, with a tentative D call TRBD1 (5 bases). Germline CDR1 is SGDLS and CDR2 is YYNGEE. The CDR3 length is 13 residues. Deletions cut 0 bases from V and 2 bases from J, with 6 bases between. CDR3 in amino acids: CASSVVGAYEQYF. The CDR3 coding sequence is TGTGCCAGCAGCGTAGTAGGGGCCTACGAGCAGTACTTC.

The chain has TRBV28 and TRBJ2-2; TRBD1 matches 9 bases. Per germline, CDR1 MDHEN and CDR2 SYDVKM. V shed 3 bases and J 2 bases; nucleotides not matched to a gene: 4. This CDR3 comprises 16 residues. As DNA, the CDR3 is TGTGCCAGCAGTTTGGGACAGGGAACAAACACCGGGGAGCTGTTTTTT. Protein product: CASSLGQGTNTGELFF.

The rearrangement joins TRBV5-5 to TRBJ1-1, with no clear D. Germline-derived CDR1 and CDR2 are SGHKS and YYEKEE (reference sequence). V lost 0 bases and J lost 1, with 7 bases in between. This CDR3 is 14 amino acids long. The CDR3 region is CASSLVSGNTEAFF. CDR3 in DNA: TGTGCCAGCAGCTTGGTTTCGGGGAACACTGAAGCTTTCTTT.

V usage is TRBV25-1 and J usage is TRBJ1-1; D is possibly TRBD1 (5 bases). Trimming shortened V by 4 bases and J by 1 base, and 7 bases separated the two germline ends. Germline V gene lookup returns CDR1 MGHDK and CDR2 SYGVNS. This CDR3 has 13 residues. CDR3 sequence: CASSAGENTEAFF. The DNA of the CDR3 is TGTGCCAGCAGTGCGGGGGAGAACACTGAAGCTTTCTTT.

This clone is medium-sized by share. The CDR3 loop is CASSSGLTNEKLFF. The CDR3, as DNA: TGTGCCAGCAGCTCGGGTCTTACGAATGAAAAACTGTTTTTT. The rearrangement links TRBV7-9 to TRBJ1-4; the D is unclear. The CDR3 length is 14 residues. V lost 4 bases and J lost 5, with 11 bases in between. The germline V gene encodes CDR1 SEHNR and CDR2 FQNEAQ (reference sequence). The whole variable domain, filled in from reference TRBV7-9 and TRBJ1-4, reads DTGVSQNPRHKITKRGQNVTFRCDPISEHNRLYWYRQTLGQGPEFLTYFQNEAQLEKSRLLSDRFSAERPKGSFSTLEIQRTEQGDSAMYLCASSSGLTNEKLFFGSGTQLSVL.

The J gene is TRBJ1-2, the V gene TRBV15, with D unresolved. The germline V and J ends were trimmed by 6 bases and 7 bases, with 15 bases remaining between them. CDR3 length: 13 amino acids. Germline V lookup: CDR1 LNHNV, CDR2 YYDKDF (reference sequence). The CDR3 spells CATSSGWLAGYTF. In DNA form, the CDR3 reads TGTGCCACCAGTTCTGGGTGGTTGGCTGGCTACACCTTC.

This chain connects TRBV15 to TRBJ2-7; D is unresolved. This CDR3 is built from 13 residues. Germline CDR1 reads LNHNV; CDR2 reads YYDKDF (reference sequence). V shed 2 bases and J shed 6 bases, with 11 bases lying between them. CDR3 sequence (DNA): TGTGCCACCAGCAGAAAAACCCTAGGCGAGCAGTACTTC. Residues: CATSRKTLGEQYF. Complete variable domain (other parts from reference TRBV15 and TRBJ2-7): DAMVIQNPRYQVTQFGKPVTLSCSQTLNHNVMYWYQQKSSQAPKLLFHYYDKDFNNEADTPDNFQSRRPNTSFCFLDIRSPGLGDTAMYLCATSRKTLGEQYFGPGTRLTVT.

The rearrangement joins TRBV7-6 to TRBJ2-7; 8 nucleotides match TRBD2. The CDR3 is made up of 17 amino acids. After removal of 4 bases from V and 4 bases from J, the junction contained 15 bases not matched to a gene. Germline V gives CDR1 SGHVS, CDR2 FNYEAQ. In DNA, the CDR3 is TGTGCCAGCAGCTCCACAGGTGCGGGGGGCAAGAGGTACGAGCAGTACTTC. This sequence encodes CASSSTGAGGKRYEQYF. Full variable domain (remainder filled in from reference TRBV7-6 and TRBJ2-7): GAGVSQSPRYKVTKRGQDVALRCDPISGHVSLYWYRQALGQGPEFLTYFNYEAQQDKSGLPNDRFSAERPEGSISTLTIQRTEQRDSAMYRCASSSTGAGGKRYEQYFGPGTRLTVT.

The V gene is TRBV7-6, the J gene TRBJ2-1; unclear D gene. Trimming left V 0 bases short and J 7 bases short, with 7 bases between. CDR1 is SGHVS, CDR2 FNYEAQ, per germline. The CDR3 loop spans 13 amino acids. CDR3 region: CASSLASSNEQFF. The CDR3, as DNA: TGTGCCAGCAGCTTAGCATCCTCGAATGAGCAGTTCTTC.

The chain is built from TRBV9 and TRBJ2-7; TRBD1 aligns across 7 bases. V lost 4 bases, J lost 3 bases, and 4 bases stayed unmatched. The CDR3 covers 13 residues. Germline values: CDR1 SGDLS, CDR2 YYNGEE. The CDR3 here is CASSPRDSYEQYF. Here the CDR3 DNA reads TGTGCCAGCAGCCCAAGGGACAGCTACGAGCAGTACTTC.

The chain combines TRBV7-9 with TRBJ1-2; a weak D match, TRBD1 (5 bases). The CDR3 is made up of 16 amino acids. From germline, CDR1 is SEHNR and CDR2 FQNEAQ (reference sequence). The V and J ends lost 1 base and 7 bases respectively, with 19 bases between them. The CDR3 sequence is CASSLGGAGTSVGYTF. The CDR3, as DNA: TGTGCCAGCAGCTTAGGAGGGGCTGGAACGTCGGTTGGCTACACCTTC.

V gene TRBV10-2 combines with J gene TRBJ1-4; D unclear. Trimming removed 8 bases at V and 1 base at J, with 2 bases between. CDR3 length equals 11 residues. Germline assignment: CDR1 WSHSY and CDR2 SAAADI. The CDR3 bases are TGCGCCAGCCGAACTAATGAAAAACTGTTTTTT. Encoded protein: CASRTNEKLFF.

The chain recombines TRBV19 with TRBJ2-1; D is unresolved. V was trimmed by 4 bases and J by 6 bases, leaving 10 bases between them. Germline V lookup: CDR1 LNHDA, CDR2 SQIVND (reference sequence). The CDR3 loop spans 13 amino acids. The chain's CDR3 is CASSRVPVNEQFF. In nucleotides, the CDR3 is TGTGCCAGTAGTAGGGTCCCCGTCAATGAGCAGTTCTTC.

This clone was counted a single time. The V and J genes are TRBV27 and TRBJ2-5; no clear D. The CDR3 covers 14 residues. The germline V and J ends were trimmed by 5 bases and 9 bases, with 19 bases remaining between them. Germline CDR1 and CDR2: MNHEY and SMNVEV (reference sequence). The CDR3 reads CASSSRTRYGAQYF. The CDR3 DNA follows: TGTGCCAGCAGTAGTAGGACGCGCTATGGGGCCCAGTACTTC.

The CDR3 bases are TGCGCCAGCAGTGAAGCCAGCGGGGGGGGCACCGGGGAGCTGTTTTTT. Translation gives CASSEASGGGTGELFF. The gene calls are TRBV10-2 and TRBJ2-2; 10 bases are a match to TRBD2. V lost 3 bases and J lost 4; bases outside the gene matches: 5. From germline, CDR1 is WSHSY and CDR2 SAAADI. The CDR3 is 16 residues long.

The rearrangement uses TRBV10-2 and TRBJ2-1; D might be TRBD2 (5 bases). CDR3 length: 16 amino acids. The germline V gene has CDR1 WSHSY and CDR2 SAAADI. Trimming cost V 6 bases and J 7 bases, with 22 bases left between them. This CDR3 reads CASRMVHEITRNEQFF. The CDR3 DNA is TGCGCCAGCAGGATGGTCCACGAGATAACTAGAAATGAGCAGTTCTTC.

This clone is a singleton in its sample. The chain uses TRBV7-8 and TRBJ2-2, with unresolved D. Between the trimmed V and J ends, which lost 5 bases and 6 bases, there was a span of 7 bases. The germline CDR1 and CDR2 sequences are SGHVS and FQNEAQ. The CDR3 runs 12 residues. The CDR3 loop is CASSPRAGELFF. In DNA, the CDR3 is TGTGCCAGCAGCCCTCGGGCCGGGGAGCTGTTTTTT.

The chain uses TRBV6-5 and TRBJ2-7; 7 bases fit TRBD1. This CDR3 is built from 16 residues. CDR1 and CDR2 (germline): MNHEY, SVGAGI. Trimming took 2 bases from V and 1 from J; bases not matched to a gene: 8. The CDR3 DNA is TGTGCCAGCAGTTACGGGGGACAGTGGAGATCCTACGAGCAGTACTTC. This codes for CASSYGGQWRSYEQYF.

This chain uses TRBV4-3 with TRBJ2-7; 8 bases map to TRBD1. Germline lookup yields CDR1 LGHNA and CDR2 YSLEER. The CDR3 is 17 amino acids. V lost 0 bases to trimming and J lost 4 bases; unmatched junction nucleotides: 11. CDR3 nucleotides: TGCGCCAGCAGCCAAGATCTGATAGGACAGGGAGTGTACGAGCAGTACTTC. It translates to CASSQDLIGQGVYEQYF.